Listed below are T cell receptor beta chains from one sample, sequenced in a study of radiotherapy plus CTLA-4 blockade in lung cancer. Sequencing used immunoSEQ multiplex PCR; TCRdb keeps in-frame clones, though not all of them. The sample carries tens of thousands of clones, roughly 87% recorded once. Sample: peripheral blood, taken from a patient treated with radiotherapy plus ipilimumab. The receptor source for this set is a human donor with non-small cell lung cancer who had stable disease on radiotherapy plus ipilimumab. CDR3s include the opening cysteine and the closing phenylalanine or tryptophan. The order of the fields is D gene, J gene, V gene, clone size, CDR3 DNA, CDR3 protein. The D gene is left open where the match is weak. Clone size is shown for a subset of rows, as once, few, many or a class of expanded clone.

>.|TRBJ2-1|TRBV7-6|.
TGTGCCAGCAGCTTAGGGGCCGGGACACAGGACTCCTACAATGAGCAGTTCTTC
CASSLGAGTQDSYNEQFF
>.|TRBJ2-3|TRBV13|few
TGTGCCAGCAGCCATAGCCCAGATACGCAGTATTTT
CASSHSPDTQYF
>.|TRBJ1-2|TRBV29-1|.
TGCAGCGTTGACATAATCTATGGCTACACCTTC
CSVDIIYGYTF
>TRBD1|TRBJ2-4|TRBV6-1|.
TGTGCCAGCAGTTCCGGGACAGGGGTAGGCATTCAGTACTTC
CASSSGTGVGIQYF
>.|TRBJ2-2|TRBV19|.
TGTGCCAGCAGTTTTGGAGGGCGTAGAGGCATCACCGGGGAGCTGTTTTTT
CASSFGGRRGITGELFF
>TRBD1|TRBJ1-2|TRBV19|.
TGTGCCAGTAGTACGGACAGGGACTATGGCTACACCTTC
CASSTDRDYGYTF
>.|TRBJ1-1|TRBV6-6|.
TGTGCCAGCAGGGGGCTTCGGGACACTGAAGCTTTCTTT
CASRGLRDTEAFF
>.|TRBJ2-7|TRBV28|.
TGTGCCAGCAGTTTAGGGGGTACCTTATCCTACGAGCAGTACTTC
CASSLGGTLSYEQYF
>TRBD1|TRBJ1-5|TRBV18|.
TGTGCCAGCGGGGACAGCTACGGCAATCAGCCCCAGCATTTT
CASGDSYGNQPQHF
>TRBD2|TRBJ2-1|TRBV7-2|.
TGTGCCAGCAGCTTCGTAGCGGGGGGGCTCTACAATGAGCAGTTCTTC
CASSFVAGGLYNEQFF
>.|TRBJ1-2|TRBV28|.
TGTGCCAGCAGCAACCCCTCTCAGCGCTACACCTTC
CASSNPSQRYTF
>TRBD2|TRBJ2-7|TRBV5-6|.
TGTGCCAGCAGCTTACTTAGCGGGGGTTACTACGAGCAGTACTTC
CASSLLSGGYYEQYF
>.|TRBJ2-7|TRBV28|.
TGTGCCAGCAGTTTAATCCTAGCCGGAATCTACGAGCAGTACTTC
CASSLILAGIYEQYF
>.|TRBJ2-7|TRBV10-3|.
TGTGCCATCCAGGATAGAAGCTCCTACGAGCAGTACTTC
CAIQDRSSYEQYF
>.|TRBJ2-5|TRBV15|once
TGTGCCACCAGCAGCCCCAAAGGCATAAGGGACGGGGAGACCCAGTACTTC
CATSSPKGIRDGETQYF
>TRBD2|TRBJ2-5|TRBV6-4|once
TGTGCCAGTAGTGACTCGGCGGGGGGACTAGAGACCCAGTACTTC
CASSDSAGGLETQYF
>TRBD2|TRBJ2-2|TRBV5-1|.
TGCGCCAGCAGCTTGCGCGGGGGGGACACCGGGGAGCTGTTTTTT
CASSLRGGDTGELFF
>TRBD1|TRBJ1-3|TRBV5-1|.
TGCGCCAGCAGCTTGTTGGCAGGGGGCGAACAGCCTGGAAACACCATATATTTT
CASSLLAGGEQPGNTIYF
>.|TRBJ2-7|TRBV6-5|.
TGTGCCAGCTCTAACGCGGCGACACGCAACGAGCAGTACTTC
CASSNAATRNEQYF
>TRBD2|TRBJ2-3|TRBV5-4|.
TGTGCCAGCAGCTGGACTAGCGGGGGGCTTACTGATACGCAGTATTTT
CASSWTSGGLTDTQYF
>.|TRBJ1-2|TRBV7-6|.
TGTGCCAGCAGCTTAGCTGGGGCTAACTATGGCTACACCTTC
CASSLAGANYGYTF
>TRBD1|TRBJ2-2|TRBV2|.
TGTGCCAGCAGAAGACAGGGGACGAACACCGGGGAGCTGTTTTTT
CASRRQGTNTGELFF
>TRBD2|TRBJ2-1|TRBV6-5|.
TGTGCCAGCAGTTACAGGGGACTAGCTAACAATGAGCAGTTCTTC
CASSYRGLANNEQFF
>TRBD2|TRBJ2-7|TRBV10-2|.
TGCGCCAGCGGTCTAGCGGGAGGGATCTACGAGCAGTACTTC
CASGLAGGIYEQYF
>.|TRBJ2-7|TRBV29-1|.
TGCAGCGTTGAAGTGGGGCCACCAAAGGGTTACGAGCAGTACTTC
CSVEVGPPKGYEQYF
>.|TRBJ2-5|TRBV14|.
TGTGCCAGCAGCCAGATTTTTGAGACCCAGTACTTC
CASSQIFETQYF
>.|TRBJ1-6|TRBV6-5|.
TGTGCCAGCATGAGTTGGAGCTCCTATAATTCACCCCTCCACTTT
CASMSWSSYNSPLHF
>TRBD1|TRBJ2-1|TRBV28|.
TGTGCCAGCACCGGGACCGGGGACAGGGATTACAATGAGCAGTTCTTC
CASTGTGDRDYNEQFF
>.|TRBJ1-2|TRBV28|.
TGTGCCATCGACAGTCGCGGGTTCTATGGCTACACCTTC
CAIDSRGFYGYTF
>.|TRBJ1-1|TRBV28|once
TGTGCCAGCAGTCCGAGACAGGTCACTGAAGCTTTCTTT
CASSPRQVTEAFF
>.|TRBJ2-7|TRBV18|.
TGTGCCAGCTCCCTCGGGAGCGACTACGAGCAGTACTTC
CASSLGSDYEQYF
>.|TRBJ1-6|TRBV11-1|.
TGTGCCAGCAGCACCCAGGACAGTCGGAATTCACCCCTCCACTTT
CASSTQDSRNSPLHF
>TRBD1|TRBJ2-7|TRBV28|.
TGTGCCAGCAGCCTCGGGACAGTTTTCGAGCAGTACTTC
CASSLGTVFEQYF
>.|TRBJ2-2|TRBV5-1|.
TGCGCCAGCGGGGGGGCTGGCACCGGGGAGCTGTTTTTT
CASGGAGTGELFF
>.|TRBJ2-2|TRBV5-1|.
TGCGCCAGCAGTCCTAAACAGGTTAACACCGGGGAGCTGTTTTTT
CASSPKQVNTGELFF
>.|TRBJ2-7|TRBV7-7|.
TGTGCCAGCAGCTTAGGTCGGGCAGGCGAGCAGTACTTC
CASSLGRAGEQYF
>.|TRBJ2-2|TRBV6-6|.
TGTGCCAGCAGTTACTATCAACCCGGGCCCACCGGGGAGCTGTTTTTT
CASSYYQPGPTGELFF
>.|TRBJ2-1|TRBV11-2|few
TGTGCCAGCAGCCGTCCCGAGTACAATGAGCAGTTCTTC
CASSRPEYNEQFF
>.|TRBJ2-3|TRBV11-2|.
TGTGCCAGCAGCTTCGGCCTTCAAAGGACAGATACGCAGTATTTT
CASSFGLQRTDTQYF
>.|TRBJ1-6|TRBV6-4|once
TGTGCCAGCAGTGCTAGTCCCGGGGATTCACCCCTCCACTTT
CASSASPGDSPLHF
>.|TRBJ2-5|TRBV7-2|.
TGTGCCAGCAGCCGGGGACTGGGGGAGACCCAGTACTTC
CASSRGLGETQYF
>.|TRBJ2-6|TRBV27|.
TGTGCCAGCACCACAGAAGGGTCTGGGGCCAACGTCCTGACTTTC
CASTTEGSGANVLTF
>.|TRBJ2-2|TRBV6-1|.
TGTGCCGCCGACAGGCCGGGATCCGGGGAGCTGTTTTTT
CAADRPGSGELFF
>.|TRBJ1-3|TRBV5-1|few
TGCGCCAGCAGCTTGGACAGATTCTCTGGAAACACCATATATTTT
CASSLDRFSGNTIYF
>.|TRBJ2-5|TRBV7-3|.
TGTGCCAGCAGCCCGGGGGTAATAGAGACCCAGTACTTC
CASSPGVIETQYF
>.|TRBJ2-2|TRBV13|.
TGTGCCAGCAGCTTAGAGGACTACCAAAACACCGGGGAGCTGTTTTTT
CASSLEDYQNTGELFF
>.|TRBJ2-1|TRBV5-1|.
TGCGCCAGCAGATTAGTACCAGACAATGAGCAGTTCTTC
CASRLVPDNEQFF
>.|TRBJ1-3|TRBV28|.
TGTGCCAGCAAGTCCACCGAGGGGACAAGAAGGGGAAACACCATATATTTT
CASKSTEGTRRGNTIYF
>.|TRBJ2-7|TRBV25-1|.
TGTGCCAGCAAAAAACAGGGATTCAACGAGCAGTACTTC
CASKKQGFNEQYF
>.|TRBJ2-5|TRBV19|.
TGTGCCAGTAGTATAGAAGGGCAGAGAAGAGAGACCCAGTACTTC
CASSIEGQRRETQYF
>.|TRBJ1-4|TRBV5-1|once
TGCGCCAGCAGCCCCGGACAGTTTGGGGTTGTGAATAATGAAAAACTGTTTTTT
CASSPGQFGVVNNEKLFF
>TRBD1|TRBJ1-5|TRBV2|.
TGTGCCAGCAGTGAACAGGGGGACCGATGGCCCCAGCATTTT
CASSEQGDRWPQHF
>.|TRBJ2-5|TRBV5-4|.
TGTGCCAGCAGCTCAACGAAAAAATTAGAGACCCAGTACTTC
CASSSTKKLETQYF
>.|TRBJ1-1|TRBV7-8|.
TGTGCCAGCAGCTTAGGACAGTACACCGAAGCTTTCTTT
CASSLGQYTEAFF